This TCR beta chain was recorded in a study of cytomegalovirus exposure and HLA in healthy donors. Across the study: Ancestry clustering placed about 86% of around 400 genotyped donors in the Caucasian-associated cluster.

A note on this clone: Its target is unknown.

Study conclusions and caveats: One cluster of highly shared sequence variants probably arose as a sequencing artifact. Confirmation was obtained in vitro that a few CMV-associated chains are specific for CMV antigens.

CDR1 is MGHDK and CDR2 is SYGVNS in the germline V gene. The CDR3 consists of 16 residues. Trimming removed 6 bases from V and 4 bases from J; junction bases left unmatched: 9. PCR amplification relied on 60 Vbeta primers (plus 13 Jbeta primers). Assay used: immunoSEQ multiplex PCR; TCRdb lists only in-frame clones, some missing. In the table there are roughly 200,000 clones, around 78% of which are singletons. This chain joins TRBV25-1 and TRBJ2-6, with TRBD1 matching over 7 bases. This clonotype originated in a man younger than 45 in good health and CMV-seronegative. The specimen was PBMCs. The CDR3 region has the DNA TGTGCCAGCAGCCCATTGACAGGGTACGGGGCCAACGTCCTGACTTTC. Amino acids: CASSPLTGYGANVLTF. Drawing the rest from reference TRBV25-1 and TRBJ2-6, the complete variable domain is EADIYQTPRYLVIGTGKKITLECSQTMGHDKMYWYQQDPGMELHLIHYSYGVNSTEKGDLSSESTVSRIRTEHFPLTLESARPSHTSQYLCASSPLTGYGANVLTFGAGSRLTVL.